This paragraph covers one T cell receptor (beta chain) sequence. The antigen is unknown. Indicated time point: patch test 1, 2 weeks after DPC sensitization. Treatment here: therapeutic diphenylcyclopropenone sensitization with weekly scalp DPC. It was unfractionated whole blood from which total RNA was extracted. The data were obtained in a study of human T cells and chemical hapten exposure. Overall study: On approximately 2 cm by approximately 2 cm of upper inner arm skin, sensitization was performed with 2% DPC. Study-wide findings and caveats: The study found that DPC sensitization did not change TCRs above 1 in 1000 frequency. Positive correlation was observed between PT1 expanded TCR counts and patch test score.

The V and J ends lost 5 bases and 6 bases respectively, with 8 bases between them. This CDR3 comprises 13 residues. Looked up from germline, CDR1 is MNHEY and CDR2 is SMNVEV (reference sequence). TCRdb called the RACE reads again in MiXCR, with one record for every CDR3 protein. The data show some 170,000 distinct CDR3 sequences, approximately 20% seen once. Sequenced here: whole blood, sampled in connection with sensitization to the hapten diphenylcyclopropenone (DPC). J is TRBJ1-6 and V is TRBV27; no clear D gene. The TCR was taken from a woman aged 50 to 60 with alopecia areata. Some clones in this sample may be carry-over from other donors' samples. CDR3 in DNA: TGTGCCAGCAGTCGCTCAGCTAATTCACCCCTCCACTTT. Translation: CASSRSANSPLHF.